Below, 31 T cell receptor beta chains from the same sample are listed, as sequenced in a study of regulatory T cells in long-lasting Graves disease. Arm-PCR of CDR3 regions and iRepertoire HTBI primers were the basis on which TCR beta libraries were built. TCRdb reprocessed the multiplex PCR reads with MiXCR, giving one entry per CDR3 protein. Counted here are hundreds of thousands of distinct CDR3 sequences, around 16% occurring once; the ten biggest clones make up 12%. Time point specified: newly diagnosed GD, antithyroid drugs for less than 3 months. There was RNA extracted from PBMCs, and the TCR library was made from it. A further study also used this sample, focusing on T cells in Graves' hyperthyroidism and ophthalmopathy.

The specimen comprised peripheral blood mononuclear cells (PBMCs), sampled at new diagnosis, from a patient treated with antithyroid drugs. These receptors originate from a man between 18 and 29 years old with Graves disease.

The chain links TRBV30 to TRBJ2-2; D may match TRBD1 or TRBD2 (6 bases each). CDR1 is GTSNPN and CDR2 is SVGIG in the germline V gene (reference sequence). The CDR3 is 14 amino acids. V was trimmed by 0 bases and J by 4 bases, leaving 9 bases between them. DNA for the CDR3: TGTGCCTGGAGTGTAGGGGGGTCCACCGGGGAGCTGTTTTTT. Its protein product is CAWSVGGSTGELFF.

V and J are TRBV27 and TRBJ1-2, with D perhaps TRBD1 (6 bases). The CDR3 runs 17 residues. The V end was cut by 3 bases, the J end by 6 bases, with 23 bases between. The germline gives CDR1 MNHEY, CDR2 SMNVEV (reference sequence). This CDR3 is CASSFSFGIGGEDGYTF. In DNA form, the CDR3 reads TGTGCCAGCAGTTTTAGTTTCGGGATAGGGGGGGAGGATGGCTACACCTTC.

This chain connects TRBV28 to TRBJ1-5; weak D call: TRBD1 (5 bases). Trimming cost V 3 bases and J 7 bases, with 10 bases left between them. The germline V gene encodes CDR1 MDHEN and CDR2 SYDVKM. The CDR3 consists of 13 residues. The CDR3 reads CASSLGPHQPQHF. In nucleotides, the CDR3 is TGTGCCAGCAGTTTGGGACCCCACCAGCCCCAGCATTTT.

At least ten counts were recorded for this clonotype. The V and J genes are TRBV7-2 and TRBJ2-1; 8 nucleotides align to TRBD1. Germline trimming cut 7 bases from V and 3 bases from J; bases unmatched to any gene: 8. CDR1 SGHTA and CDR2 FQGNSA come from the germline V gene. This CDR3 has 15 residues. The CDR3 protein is CASTMLGQGYNEQFF. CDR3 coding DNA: TGTGCCAGCACCATGCTCGGACAGGGCTACAATGAGCAGTTCTTC.

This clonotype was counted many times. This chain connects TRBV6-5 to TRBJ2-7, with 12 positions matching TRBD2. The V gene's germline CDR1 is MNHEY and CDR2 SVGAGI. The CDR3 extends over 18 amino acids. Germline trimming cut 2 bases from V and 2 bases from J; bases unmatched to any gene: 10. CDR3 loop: CASSYRQTSGRSPYEQYF. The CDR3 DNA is TGTGCCAGCAGTTACCGTCAGACTAGCGGGAGATCCCCCTACGAGCAGTACTTC.

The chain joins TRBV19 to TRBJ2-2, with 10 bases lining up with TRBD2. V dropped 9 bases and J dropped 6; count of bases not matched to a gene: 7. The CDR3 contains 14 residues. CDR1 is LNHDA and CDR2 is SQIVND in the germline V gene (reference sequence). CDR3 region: CARSGTSDPGELFF. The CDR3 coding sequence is TGTGCCAGGTCCGGGACTAGCGACCCCGGGGAGCTGTTTTTT.

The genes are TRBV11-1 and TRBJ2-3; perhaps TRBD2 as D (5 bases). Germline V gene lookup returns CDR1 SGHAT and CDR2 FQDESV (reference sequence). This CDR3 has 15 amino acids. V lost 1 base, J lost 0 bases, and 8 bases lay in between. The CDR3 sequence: CASSLDPGSTDTQYF. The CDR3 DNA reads TGTGCCAGCAGCTTAGATCCGGGAAGCACAGATACGCAGTATTTT.

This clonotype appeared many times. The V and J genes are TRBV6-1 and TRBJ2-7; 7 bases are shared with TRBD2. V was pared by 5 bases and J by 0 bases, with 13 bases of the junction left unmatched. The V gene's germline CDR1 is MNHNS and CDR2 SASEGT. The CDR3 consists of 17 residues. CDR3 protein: CASSPSPGGSVSYEQYF. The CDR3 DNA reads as TGTGCCAGCAGTCCCAGCCCCGGGGGGAGCGTCTCCTACGAGCAGTACTTC.

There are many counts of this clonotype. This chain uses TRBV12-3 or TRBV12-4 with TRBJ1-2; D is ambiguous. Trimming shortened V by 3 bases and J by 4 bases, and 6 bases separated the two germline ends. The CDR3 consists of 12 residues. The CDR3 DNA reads TGTGCCAGCAGTTTGTGGAGCTATGGCTACACCTTC. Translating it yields CASSLWSYGYTF.

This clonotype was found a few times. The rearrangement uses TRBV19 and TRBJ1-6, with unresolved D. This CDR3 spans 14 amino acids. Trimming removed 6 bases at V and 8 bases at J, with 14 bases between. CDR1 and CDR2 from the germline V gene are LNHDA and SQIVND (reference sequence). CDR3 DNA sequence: TGTGCCAGTAGGGAGACGGGGTTGGATTCACCCCTCCACTTT. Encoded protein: CASRETGLDSPLHF.

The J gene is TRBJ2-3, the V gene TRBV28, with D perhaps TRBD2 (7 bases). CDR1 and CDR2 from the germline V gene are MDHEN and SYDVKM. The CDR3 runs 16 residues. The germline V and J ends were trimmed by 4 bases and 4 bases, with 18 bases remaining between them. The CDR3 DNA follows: TGTGCCAGCAGTTCACCACCGGGGGGCGGCTCAGATACGCAGTATTTT. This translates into CASSSPPGGGSDTQYF.

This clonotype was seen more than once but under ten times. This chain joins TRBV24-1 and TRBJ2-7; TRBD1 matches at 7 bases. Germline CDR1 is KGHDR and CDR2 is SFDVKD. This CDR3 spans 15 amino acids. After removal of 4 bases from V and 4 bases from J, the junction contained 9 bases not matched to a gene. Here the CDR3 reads CATSDHRGPPYEQYF. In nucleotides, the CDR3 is TGTGCCACCAGTGACCACAGGGGCCCTCCTTACGAGCAGTACTTC.

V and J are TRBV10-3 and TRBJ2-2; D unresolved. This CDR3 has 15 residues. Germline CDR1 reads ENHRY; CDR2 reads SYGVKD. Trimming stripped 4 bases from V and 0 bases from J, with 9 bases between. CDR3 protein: CAISGAEANTGELFF. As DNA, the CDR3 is TGTGCCATCAGTGGGGCAGAAGCGAACACCGGGGAGCTGTTTTTT.

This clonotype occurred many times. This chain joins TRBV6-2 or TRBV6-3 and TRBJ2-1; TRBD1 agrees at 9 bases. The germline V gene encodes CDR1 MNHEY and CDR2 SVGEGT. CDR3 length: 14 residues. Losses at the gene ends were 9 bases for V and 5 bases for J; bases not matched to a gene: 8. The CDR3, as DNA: TGTGCCAGTGCGGGACAGGGTCCCCACAATGAGCAGTTCTTC. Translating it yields CASAGQGPHNEQFF.

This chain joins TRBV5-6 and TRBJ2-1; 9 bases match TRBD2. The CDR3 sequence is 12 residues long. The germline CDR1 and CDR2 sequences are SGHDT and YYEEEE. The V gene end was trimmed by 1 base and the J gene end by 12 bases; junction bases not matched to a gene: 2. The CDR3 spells CASSLTSGSQFF. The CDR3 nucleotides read TGTGCCAGCAGCTTGACTAGCGGGTCGCAGTTCTTC.

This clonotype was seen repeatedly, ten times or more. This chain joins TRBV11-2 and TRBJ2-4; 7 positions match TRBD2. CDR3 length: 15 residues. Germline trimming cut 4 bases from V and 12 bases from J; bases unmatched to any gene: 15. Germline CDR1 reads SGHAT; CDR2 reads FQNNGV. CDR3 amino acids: CASSWAGTTRKDQYF. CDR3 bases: TGTGCCAGCAGCTGGGCCGGGACTACACGAAAGGATCAGTACTTC. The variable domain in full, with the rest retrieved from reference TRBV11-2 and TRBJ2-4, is EAGVAQSPRYKIIEKRQSVAFWCNPISGHATLYWYQQILGQGPKLLIQFQNNGVVDDSQLPKDRFSAERLKGVDSTLKIQPAKLEDSAVYLCASSWAGTTRKDQYFGAGTRLSVL.

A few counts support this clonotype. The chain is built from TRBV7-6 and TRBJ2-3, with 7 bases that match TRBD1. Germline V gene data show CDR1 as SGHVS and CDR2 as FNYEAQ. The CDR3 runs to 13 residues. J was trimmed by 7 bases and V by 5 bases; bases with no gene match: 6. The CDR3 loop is CASSPRDSNTQYF. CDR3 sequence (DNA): TGTGCCAGCAGCCCCCGGGACAGTAATACGCAGTATTTT.

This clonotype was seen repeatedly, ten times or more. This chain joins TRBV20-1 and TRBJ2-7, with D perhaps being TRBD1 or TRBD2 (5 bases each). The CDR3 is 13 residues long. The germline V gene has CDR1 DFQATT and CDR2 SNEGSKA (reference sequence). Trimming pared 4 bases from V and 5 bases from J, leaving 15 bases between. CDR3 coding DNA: TGCAGTGCTAAAGCGGCAGGGTCTGACGAGCAGTACTTC. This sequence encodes CSAKAAGSDEQYF.

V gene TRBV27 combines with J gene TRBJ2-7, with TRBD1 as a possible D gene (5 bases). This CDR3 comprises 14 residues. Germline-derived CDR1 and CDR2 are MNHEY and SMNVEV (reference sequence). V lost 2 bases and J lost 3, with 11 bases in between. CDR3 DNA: TGTGCCAGCAGTTTAGAGCGACAGATCTACGAGCAGTACTTC. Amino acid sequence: CASSLERQIYEQYF.

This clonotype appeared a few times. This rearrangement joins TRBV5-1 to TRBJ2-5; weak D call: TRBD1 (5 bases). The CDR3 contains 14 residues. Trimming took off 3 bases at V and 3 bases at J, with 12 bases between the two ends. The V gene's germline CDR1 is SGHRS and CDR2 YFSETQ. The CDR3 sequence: CASSYSGLEETQYF. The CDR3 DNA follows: TGCGCCAGCAGCTATTCAGGGCTAGAAGAGACCCAGTACTTC.

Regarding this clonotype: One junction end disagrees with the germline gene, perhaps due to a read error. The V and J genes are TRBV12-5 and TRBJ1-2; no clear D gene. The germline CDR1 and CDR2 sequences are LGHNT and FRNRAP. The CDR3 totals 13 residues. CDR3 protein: CASGTGVTYGHTF. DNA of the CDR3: TGTGCTAGTGGTACCGGTGTTACTTATGGCCACACCTTC.

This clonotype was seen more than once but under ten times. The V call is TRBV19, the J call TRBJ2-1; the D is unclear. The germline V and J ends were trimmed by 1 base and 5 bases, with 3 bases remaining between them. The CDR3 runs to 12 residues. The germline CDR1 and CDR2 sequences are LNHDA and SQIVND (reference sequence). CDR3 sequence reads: CASSIVNNEQFF. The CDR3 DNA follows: TGTGCCAGTAGTATAGTTAACAATGAGCAGTTCTTC.

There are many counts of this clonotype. The CDR3 protein is CASSAIGGGASGTYEQYF. The CDR3 nucleotides are TGTGCCAGCAGTGCAATAGGGGGGGGGGCTAGCGGGACCTACGAGCAGTACTTC. The rearrangement links TRBV27 to TRBJ2-7; 9 bases agree with TRBD2. Germline V gene lookup returns CDR1 MNHEY and CDR2 SMNVEV (reference sequence). The V gene end was trimmed by 5 bases and the J gene end by 2 bases; junction bases not matched to a gene: 16. The CDR3 contains 18 residues.

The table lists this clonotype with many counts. Here the CDR3 DNA reads TGTGCCAGCGGGGGGGACTCCTCAGATACGCAGTATTTT. Its protein is CASGGDSSDTQYF. V and J are TRBV6-1 and TRBJ2-3; 7 nucleotides line up with TRBD2. The V gene end was trimmed by 8 bases and the J gene end by 4 bases; junction bases not matched to a gene: 6. The CDR3 runs to 13 residues. Per germline, CDR1 MNHNS and CDR2 SASEGT.

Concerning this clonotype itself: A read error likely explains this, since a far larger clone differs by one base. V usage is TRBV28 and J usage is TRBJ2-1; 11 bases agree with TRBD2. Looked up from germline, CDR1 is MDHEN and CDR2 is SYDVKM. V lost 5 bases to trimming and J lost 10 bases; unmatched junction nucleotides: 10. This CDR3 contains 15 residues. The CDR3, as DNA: TGTGCCAGCAGTCCCCATACTAGCGGGAGCAACGAGCAGTTCTTC. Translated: CASSPHTSGSNEQFF.

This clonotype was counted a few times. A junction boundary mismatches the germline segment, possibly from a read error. The CDR3 region is CASSHSDTQYF. DNA for the CDR3: TGTGCCAGCAGTCACTCAGATACGCAGTATTTT. The chain couples TRBV6-5 to TRBJ2-3; D call uncertain. From germline, CDR1 is MNHEY and CDR2 SVGAGI. This CDR3 has 11 amino acids.

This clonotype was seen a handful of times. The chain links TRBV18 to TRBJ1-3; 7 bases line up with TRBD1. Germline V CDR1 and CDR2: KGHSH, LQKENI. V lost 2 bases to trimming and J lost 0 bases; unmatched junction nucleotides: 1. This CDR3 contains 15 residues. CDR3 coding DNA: TGTGCCAGCTCACCAACAGGGGACTCTGGAAACACCATATATTTT. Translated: CASSPTGDSGNTIYF.

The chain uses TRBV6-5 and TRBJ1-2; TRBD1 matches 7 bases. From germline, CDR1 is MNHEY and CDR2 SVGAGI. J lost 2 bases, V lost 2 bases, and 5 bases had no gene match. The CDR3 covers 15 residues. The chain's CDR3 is CASSYPATGNYGYTF. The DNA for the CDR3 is TGTGCCAGCAGTTACCCGGCGACAGGGAACTATGGCTACACCTTC.

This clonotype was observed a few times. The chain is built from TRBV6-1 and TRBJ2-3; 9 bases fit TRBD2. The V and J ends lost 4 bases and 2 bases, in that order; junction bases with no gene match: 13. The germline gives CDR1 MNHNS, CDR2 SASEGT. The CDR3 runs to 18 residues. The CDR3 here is CASSVGGWLAGTTDTQYF. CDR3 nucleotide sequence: TGTGCCAGCAGTGTCGGAGGGTGGCTAGCGGGAACCACAGATACGCAGTATTTT.

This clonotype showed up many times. CDR3 bases: TGTGCCAGCAGTTACTCCCAAACCAGGGCCTGGATCTACGAGCAGTACTTC. Its translation: CASSYSQTRAWIYEQYF. The chain carries TRBV6-5 and TRBJ2-7, with D perhaps TRBD1 (5 bases). CDR1 and CDR2 (germline): MNHEY, SVGAGI. Trimming took off 0 bases at V and 3 bases at J, with 18 bases between the two ends. The CDR3 loop spans 17 amino acids.

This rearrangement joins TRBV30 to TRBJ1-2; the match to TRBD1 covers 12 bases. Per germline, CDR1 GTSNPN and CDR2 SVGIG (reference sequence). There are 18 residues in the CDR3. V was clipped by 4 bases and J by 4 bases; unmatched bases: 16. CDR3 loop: CAWTPDRDRGQGGYGYTF. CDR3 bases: TGTGCCTGGACCCCAGACCGGGACAGGGGGCAAGGCGGCTATGGCTACACCTTC.